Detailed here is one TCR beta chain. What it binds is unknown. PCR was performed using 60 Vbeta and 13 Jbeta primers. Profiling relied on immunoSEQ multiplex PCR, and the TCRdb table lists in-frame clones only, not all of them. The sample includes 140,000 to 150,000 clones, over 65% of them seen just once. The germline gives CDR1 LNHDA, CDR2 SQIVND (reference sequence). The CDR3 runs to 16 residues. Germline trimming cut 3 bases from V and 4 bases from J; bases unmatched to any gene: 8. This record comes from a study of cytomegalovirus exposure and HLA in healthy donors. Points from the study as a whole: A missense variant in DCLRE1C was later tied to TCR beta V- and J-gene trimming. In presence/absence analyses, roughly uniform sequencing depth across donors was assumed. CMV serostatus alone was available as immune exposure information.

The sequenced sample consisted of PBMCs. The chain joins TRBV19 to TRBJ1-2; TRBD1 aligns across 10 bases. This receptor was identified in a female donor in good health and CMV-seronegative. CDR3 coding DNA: TGTGCCAGTAGTATCTCGACAGGGGGCCAAAGCTATGGCTACACCTTC. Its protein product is CASSISTGGQSYGYTF. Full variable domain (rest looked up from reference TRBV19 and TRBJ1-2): DGGITQSPKYLFRKEGQNVTLSCEQNLNHDAMYWYRQDPGQGLRLIYYSQIVNDFQKGDIAEGYSVSREKKESFPLTVTSAQKNPTAFYLCASSISTGGQSYGYTFGSGTRLTVV.